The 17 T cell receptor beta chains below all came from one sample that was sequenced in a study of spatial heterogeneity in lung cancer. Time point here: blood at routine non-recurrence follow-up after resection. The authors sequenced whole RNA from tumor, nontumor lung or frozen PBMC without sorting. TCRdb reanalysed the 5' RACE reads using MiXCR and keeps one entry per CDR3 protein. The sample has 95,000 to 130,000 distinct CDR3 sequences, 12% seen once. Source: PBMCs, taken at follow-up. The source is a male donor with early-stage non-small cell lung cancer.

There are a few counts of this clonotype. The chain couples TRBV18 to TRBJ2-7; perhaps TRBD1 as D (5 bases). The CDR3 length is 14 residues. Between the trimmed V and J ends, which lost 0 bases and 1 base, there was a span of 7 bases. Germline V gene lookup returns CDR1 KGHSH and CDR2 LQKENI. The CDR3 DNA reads TGTGCCAGCTCACCACCGGCAGGGTCCTACGAGCAGTACTTC. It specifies CASSPPAGSYEQYF. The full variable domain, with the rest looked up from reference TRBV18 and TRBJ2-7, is NAGVMQNPRHLVRRRGQEARLRCSPMKGHSHVYWYRQLPEEGLKFMVYLQKENIIDESGMPKERFSAEFPKEGPSILRIQQVVRGDSAAYFCASSPPAGSYEQYFGPGTRLTVT.

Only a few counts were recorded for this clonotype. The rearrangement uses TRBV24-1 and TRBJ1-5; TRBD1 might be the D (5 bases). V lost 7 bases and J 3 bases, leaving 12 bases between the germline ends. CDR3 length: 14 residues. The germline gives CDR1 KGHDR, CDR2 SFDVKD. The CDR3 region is CATRGDGYNQPQHF. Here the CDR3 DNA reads TGTGCCACCAGGGGGGACGGATACAATCAGCCCCAGCATTTT.

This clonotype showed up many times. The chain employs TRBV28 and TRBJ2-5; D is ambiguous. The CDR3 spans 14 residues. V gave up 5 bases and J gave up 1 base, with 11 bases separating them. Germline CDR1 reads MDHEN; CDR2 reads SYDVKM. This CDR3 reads CASSAWGFQETQYF. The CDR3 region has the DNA TGTGCCAGCAGTGCGTGGGGATTCCAAGAGACCCAGTACTTC.

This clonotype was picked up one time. The CDR3 DNA sequence: TGTGCCAGCAGCTTAACTAGGTCGGATACGCAGTATTTT. This sequence encodes CASSLTRSDTQYF. The chain employs TRBV7-2 and TRBJ2-3; the D gene is possibly TRBD2 (5 bases). The CDR3 is made up of 13 amino acids. Trimming removed 2 bases at V and 6 bases at J, with 9 bases between. Germline loops: CDR1 SGHTA, CDR2 FQGNSA.

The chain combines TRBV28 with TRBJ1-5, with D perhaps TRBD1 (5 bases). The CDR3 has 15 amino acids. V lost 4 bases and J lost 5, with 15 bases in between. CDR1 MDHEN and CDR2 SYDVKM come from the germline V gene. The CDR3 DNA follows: TGTGCCAGCAGTTCCCGTCCCGGGGACCATCAGCCCCAGCATTTT. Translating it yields CASSSRPGDHQPQHF. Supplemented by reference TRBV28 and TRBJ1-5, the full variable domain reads DVKVTQSSRYLVKRTGEKVFLECVQDMDHENMFWYRQDPGLGLRLIYFSYDVKMKEKGDIPEGYSVSREKKERFSLILESASTNQTSMYLCASSSRPGDHQPQHFGDGTRLSIL.

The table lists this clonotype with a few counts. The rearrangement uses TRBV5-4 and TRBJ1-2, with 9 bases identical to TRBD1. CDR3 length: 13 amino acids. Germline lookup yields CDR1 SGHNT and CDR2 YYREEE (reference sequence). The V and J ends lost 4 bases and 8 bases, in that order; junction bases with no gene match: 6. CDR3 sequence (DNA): TGTGCCAGCAGCGCACAGGGGGCGCTGGGCTACACCTTC. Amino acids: CASSAQGALGYTF. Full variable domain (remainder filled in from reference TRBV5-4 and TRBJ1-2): ETGVTQSPTHLIKTRGQQVTLRCSSQSGHNTVSWYQQALGQGPQFIFQYYREEENGRGNFPPRFSGLQFPNYSSELNVNALELDDSALYLCASSAQGALGYTFGSGTRLTVV.

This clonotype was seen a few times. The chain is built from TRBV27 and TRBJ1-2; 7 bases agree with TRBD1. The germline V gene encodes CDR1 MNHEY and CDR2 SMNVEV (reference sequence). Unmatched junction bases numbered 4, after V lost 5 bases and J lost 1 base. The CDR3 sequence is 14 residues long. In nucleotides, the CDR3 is TGTGCCAGCAGTCCGGGACAGAGTAACTATGGCTACACCTTC. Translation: CASSPGQSNYGYTF.

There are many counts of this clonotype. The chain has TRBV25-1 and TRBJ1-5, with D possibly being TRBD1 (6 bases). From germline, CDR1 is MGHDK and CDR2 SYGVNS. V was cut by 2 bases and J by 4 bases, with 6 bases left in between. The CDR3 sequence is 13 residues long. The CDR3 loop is CASSETGNQPQHF. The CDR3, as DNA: TGTGCCAGCAGTGAAACAGGGAATCAGCCCCAGCATTTT.

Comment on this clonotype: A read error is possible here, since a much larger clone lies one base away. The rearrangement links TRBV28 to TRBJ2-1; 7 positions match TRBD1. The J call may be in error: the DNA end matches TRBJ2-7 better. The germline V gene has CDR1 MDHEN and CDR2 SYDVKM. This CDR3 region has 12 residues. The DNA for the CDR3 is TGTGCCAGCAGTTTAGCGGACAGGCAGCAGTACTTC. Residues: CASSLADRQQYF.

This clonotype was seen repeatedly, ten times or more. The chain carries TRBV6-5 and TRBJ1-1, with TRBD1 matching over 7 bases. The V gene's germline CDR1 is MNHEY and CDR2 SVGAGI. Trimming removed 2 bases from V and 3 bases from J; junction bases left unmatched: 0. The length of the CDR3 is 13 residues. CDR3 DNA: TGTGCCAGCAGTTACCAGGGGGACACTGAAGCTTTCTTT. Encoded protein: CASSYQGDTEAFF.

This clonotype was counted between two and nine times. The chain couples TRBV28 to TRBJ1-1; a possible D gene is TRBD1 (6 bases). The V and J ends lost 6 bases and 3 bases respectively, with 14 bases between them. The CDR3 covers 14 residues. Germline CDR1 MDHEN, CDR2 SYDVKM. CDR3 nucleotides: TGTGCCAGCAGGAAACAGGGTATTCACACTGAAGCTTTCTTT. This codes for CASRKQGIHTEAFF. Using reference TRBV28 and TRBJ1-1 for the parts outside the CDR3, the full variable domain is DVKVTQSSRYLVKRTGEKVFLECVQDMDHENMFWYRQDPGLGLRLIYFSYDVKMKEKGDIPEGYSVSREKKERFSLILESASTNQTSMYLCASRKQGIHTEAFFGQGTRLTVV.

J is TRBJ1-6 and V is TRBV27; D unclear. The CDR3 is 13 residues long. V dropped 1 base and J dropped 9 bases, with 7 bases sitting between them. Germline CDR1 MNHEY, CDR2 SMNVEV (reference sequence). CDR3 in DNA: TGTGCCAGCAGTTTATTATTCAGTTCACCCCTCCACTTT. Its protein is CASSLLFSSPLHF.

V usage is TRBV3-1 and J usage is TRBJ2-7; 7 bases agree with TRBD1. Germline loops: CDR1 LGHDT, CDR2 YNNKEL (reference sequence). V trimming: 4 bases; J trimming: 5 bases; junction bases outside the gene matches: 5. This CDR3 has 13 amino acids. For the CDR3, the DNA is TGTGCCAGCAGCCTGAACAGGGGCAACGAGCAGTACTTC. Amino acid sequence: CASSLNRGNEQYF.

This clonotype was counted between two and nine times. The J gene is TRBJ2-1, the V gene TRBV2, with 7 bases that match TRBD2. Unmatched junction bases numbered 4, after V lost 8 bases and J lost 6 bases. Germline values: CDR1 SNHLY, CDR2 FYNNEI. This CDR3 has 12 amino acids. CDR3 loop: CASGLVSNEQFF. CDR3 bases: TGTGCCAGCGGACTAGTTTCCAATGAGCAGTTCTTC.

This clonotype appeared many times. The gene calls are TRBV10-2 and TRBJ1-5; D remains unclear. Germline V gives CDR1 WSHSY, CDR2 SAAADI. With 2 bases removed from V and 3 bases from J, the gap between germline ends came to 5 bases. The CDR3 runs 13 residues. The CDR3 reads CASSETDNQPQHF. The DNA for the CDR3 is TGCGCCAGCAGTGAGACAGACAATCAGCCCCAGCATTTT.

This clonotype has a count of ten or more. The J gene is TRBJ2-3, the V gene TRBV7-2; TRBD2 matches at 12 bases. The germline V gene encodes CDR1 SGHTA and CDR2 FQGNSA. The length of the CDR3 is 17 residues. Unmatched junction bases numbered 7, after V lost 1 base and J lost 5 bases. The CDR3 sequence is CASSLDLAGGRRDTQYF. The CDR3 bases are TGTGCCAGCAGCTTAGATCTAGCGGGGGGGCGGAGAGATACGCAGTATTTT.

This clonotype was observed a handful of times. CDR3 sequence (DNA): TGCGCCAGCAGCCCCGGACAGGGGGGGTGGAATGAGCAGTTCTTC. Translated, it gives CASSPGQGGWNEQFF. The gene calls are TRBV5-1 and TRBJ2-1; 10 positions match TRBD1. Germline loops: CDR1 SGHRS, CDR2 YFSETQ. The CDR3 contains 15 residues. Unmatched junction bases numbered 8, after V lost 4 bases and J lost 7 bases.